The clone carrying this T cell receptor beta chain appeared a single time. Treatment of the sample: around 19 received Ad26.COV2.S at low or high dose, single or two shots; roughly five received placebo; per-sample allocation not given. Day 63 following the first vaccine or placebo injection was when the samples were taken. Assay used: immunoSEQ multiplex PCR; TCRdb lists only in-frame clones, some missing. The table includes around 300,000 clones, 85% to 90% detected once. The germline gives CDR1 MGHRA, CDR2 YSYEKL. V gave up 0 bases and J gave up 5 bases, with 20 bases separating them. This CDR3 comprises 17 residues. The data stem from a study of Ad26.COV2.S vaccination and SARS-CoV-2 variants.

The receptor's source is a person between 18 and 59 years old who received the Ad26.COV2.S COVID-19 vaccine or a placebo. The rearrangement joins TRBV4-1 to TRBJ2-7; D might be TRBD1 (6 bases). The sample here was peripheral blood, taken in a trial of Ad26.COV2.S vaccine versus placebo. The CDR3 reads CASSQDRGRGFGDEQYF. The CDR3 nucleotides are TGCGCCAGCAGCCAAGATCGCGGCAGGGGCTTCGGGGACGAGCAGTACTTC.